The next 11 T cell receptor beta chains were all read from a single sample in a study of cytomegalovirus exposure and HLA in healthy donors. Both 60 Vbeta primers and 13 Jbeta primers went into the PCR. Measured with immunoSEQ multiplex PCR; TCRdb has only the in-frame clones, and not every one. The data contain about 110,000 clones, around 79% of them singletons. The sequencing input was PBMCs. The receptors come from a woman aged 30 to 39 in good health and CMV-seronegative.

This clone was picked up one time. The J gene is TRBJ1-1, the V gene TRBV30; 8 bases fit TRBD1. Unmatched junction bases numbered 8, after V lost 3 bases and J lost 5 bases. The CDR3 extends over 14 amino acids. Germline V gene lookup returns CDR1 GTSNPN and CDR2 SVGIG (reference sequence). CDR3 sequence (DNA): TGTGCCTGGAGATATGGCAGGGGGCAAACTGAAGCTTTCTTT. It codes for CAWRYGRGQTEAFF.

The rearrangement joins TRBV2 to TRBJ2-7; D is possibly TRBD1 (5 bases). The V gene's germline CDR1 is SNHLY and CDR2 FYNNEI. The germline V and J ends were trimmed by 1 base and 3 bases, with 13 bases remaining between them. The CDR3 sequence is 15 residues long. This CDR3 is CASSEGLGRNYEQYF. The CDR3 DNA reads TGTGCCAGCAGTGAAGGTTTGGGGCGAAACTACGAGCAGTACTTC.

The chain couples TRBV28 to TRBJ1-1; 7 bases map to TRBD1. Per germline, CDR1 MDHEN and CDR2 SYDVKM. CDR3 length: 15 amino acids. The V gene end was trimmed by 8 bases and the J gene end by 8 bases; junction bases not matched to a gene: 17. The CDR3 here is CASLRLRDRHQEAFF. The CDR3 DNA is TGTGCCAGCTTACGACTCCGGGACAGACATCAAGAAGCTTTCTTT.

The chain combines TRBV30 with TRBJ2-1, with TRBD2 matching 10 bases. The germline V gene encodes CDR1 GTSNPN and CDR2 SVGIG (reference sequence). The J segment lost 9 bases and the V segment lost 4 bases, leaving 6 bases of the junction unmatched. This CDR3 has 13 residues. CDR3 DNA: TGTGCCTGGACGCTAGCGGGAGAGGGTGAGCAGTTCTTC. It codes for CAWTLAGEGEQFF.

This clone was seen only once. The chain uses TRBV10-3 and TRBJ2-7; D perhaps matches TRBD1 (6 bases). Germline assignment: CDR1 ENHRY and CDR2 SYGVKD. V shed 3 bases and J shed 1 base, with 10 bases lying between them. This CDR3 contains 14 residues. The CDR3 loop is CAISDWDTSYEQYF. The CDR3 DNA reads TGTGCCATCAGTGATTGGGACACTTCCTACGAGCAGTACTTC.

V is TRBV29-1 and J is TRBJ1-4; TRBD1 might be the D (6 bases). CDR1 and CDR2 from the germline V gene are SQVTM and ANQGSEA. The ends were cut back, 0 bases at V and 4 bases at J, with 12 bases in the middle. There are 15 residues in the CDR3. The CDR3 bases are TGCAGCGTTGAAGATCGCAGGGGAAATAATGAAAAACTGTTTTTT. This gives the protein CSVEDRRGNNEKLFF. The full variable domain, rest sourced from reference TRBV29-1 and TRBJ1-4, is SAVISQKPSRDICQRGTSLTIQCQVDSQVTMMFWYRQQPGQSLTLIATANQGSEATYESGFVIDKFPISRPNLTFSTLTVSNMSPEDSSIYLCSVEDRRGNNEKLFFGSGTQLSVL.

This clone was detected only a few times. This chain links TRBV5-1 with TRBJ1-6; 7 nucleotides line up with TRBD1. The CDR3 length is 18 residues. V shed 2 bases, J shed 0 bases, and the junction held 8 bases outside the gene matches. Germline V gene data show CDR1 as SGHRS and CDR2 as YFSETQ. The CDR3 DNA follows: TGCGCCAGCAGCTTCCTGGGACAGCCCAGCTCCTATAATTCACCCCTCCACTTT. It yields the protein CASSFLGQPSSYNSPLHF.

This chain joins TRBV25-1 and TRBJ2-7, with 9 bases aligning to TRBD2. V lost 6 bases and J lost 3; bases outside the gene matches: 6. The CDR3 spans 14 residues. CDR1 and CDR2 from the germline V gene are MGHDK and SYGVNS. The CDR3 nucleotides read TGTGCCAGCAGCCCGGGACTAGCCTACTACGAGCAGTACTTC. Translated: CASSPGLAYYEQYF.

In DNA, the CDR3 is TGTGCCAGCAGCTTGTATTCCTACGAGCAGTACTTC. It yields the protein CASSLYSYEQYF. This chain joins TRBV5-4 and TRBJ2-7; no definite D call. The CDR3 is 12 amino acids. The V end lost 1 base, the J end lost 1 base, and 3 bases lay between the germline ends. Germline V CDR1 and CDR2: SGHNT, YYREEE (reference sequence).

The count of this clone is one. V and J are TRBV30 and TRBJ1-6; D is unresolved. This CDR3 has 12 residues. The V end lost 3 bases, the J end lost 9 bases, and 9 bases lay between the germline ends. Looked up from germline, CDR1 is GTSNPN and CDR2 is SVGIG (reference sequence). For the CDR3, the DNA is TGTGCCTGGAGCCCAGGCCGTTCACCCCTCCACTTT. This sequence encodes CAWSPGRSPLHF.

CDR3 loop: CAWTPKGTGNEKLFF. The CDR3 DNA sequence: TGTGCCTGGACCCCAAAGGGGACAGGAAATGAAAAACTGTTTTTT. The chain carries TRBV30 and TRBJ1-4, with 8 bases identical to TRBD1. The CDR3 extends over 15 amino acids. The V segment lost 4 bases and the J segment 5 bases; nucleotides outside the gene matches: 9. The germline gives CDR1 GTSNPN, CDR2 SVGIG (reference sequence).